This is a list of T cell receptor beta chains from one sample in a study of blood T cell repertoires in COVID-19. Clones were read by immunoSEQ multiplex PCR, and TCRdb kept only the in-frame ones, dropping some. The sample lists hundreds of thousands of clones, roughly nine tenths occurring once. The sample taken for sequencing was PBMCs or T cells enriched from blood (not recorded which). The receptors here all came from a man aged 55 to 70 who had recovered from COVID-19. Each CDR3 is given with its conserved first and last residue. Each record gives: V gene, J gene, clone size, D gene, CDR3 DNA, CDR3 protein. The D gene is left open where the match is weak. Rows give clone size only sometimes, using once, few, many, or a class for an expanded clone.

v_gene: TRBV11-3; j_gene: TRBJ2-1; abundance: .; d_gene: TRBD2; CDR3nt: TGTGCCAGCAGCTTAGTTGCGGGAGGGCTGGATGAGCAGTTCTTC; CDR3aa: CASSLVAGGLDEQFF
v_gene: TRBV2; j_gene: TRBJ2-7; abundance: .; d_gene: .; CDR3nt: TGTGCCAGCAGTATGACAGGCTACGAGCAGTACTTC; CDR3aa: CASSMTGYEQYF
v_gene: TRBV3-1/TRBV3-2; j_gene: TRBJ1-2; abundance: .; d_gene: .; CDR3nt: TGTGCCAGCAGCCACCCCAAGGGAGGGTATGGCTACACCTTC; CDR3aa: CASSHPKGGYGYTF
v_gene: TRBV7-8; j_gene: TRBJ1-5; abundance: once; d_gene: .; CDR3nt: TGTGCCAGCAGCTTAACGCCGAACGGTCAGCCCCAGCATTTT; CDR3aa: CASSLTPNGQPQHF
v_gene: TRBV5-6; j_gene: TRBJ2-7; abundance: .; d_gene: .; CDR3nt: TGTGCCAGCAGCTTGGCCTTGGGGCGGGACTCCTACGAGCAGTACTTC; CDR3aa: CASSLALGRDSYEQYF
v_gene: TRBV5-1; j_gene: TRBJ2-7; abundance: few; d_gene: TRBD2; CDR3nt: TGCGCCAGCAGCCTTGTAGCGGGATACGAGCAGTACTTC; CDR3aa: CASSLVAGYEQYF
v_gene: TRBV9; j_gene: TRBJ2-3; abundance: once; d_gene: TRBD1; CDR3nt: TGTGCCAGCAGCGTACAGGGGGCGATGACAGATACGCAGTATTTT; CDR3aa: CASSVQGAMTDTQYF
v_gene: TRBV5-1; j_gene: TRBJ2-7; abundance: .; d_gene: .; CDR3nt: TGCGCCAGCAGCTTGGAAGCCGGGAGCGGCTACGAGCAGTACTTC; CDR3aa: CASSLEAGSGYEQYF
v_gene: TRBV4-2; j_gene: TRBJ2-2; abundance: few; d_gene: TRBD1; CDR3nt: TGTGCCAGCAGCCAGGGGACAGGGGCAACCGGGGAGCTGTTTTTT; CDR3aa: CASSQGTGATGELFF
v_gene: TRBV6-4; j_gene: TRBJ1-1; abundance: .; d_gene: .; CDR3nt: TGTGCCAGCAGTGTAGAGGTTGGCGCTGAAGCTTTCTTT; CDR3aa: CASSVEVGAEAFF
v_gene: TRBV6-4; j_gene: TRBJ2-1; abundance: .; d_gene: TRBD2; CDR3nt: TGTGCCAGCAGTGCTGCGGGAGGGCTGTCCTACAATGAGCAGTTCTTC; CDR3aa: CASSAAGGLSYNEQFF
v_gene: TRBV4-3; j_gene: TRBJ1-2; abundance: .; d_gene: TRBD1; CDR3nt: TGCGCCAGCAGCCAAGGAACAGGGGGCGATGGCTACACCTTC; CDR3aa: CASSQGTGGDGYTF
v_gene: TRBV4-1; j_gene: TRBJ1-2; abundance: .; d_gene: .; CDR3nt: TGCGCCAGCAGCCAAGAGCGCGGGGGATCGTCCTATGGCTACACCTTC; CDR3aa: CASSQERGGSSYGYTF
v_gene: TRBV12-3/TRBV12-4; j_gene: TRBJ1-2; abundance: .; d_gene: .; CDR3nt: TGTGCCAGCAGTTCCAACTACTATGGCTACACCTTC; CDR3aa: CASSSNYYGYTF
v_gene: TRBV30; j_gene: TRBJ2-7; abundance: .; d_gene: .; CDR3nt: TGTGCCTTCCGGGACTTATCCTACGAGCAGTACTTC; CDR3aa: CAFRDLSYEQYF
v_gene: TRBV11-3; j_gene: TRBJ2-1; abundance: .; d_gene: .; CDR3nt: TGTGCCAGCAGCCGCGCCTATGCGTCTACTACCAGCGAGCAGTTCTTC; CDR3aa: CASSRAYASTTSEQFF